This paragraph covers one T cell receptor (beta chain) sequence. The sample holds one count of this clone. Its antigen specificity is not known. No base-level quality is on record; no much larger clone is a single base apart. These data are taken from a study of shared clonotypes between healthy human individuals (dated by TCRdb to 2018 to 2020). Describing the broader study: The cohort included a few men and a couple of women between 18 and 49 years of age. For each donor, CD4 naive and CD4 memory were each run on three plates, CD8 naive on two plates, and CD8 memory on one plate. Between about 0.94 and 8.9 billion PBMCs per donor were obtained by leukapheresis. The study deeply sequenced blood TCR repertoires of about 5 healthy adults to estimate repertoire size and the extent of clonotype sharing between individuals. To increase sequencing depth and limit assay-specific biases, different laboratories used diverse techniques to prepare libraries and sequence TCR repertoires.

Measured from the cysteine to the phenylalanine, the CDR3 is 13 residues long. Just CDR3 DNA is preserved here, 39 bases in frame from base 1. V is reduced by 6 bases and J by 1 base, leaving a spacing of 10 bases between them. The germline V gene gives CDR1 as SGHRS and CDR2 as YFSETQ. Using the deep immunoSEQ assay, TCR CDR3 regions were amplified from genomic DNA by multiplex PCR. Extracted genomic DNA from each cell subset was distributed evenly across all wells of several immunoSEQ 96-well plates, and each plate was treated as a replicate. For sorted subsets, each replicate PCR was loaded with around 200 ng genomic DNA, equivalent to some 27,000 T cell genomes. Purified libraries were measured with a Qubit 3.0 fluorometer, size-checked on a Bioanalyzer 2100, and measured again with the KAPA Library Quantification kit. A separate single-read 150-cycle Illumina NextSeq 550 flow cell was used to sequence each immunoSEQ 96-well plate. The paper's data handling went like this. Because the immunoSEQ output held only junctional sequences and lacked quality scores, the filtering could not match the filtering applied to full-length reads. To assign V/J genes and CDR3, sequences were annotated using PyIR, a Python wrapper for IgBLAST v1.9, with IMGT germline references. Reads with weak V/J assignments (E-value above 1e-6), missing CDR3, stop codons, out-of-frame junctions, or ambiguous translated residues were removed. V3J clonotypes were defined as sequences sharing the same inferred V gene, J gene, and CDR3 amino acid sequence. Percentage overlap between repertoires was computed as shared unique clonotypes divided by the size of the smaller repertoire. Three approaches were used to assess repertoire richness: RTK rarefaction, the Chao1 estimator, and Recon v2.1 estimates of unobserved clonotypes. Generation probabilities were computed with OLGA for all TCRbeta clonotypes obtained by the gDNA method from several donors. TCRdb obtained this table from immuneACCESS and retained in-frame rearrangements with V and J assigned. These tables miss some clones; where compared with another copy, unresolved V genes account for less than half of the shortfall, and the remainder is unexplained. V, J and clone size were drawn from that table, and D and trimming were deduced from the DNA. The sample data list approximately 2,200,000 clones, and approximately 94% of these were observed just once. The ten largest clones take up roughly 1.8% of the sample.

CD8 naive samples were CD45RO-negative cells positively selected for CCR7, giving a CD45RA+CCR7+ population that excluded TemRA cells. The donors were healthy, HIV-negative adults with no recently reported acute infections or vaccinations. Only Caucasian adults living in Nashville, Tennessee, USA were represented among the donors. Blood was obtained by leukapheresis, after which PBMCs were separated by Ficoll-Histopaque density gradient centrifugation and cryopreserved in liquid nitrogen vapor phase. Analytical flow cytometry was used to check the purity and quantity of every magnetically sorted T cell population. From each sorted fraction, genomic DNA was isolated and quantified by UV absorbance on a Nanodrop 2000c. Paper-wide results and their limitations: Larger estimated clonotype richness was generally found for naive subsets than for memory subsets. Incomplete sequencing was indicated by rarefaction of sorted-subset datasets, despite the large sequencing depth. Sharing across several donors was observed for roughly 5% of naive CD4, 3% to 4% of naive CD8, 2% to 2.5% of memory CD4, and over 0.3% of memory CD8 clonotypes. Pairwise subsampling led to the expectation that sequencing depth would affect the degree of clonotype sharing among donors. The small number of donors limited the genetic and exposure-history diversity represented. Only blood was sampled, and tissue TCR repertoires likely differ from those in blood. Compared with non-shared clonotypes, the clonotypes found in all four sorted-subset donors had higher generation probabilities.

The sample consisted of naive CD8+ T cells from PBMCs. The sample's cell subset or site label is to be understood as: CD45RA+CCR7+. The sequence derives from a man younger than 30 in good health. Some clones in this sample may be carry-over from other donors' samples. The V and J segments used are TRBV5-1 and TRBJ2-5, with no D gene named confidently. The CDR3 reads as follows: CASTAVIQETQYF. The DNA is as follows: TGCGCCAGCACCGCGGTGATCCAAGAGACCCAGTACTTC. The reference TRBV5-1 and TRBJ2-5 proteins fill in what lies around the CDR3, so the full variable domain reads KAGVTQTPRYLIKTRGQQVTLSCSPISGHRSVSWYQQTPGQGLQFLFEYFSETQRNKGNFPGRFSGRQFSNSRSEMNVSTLELGDSALYLCASTAVIQETQYFGPGTRLLVL.